This TCR beta chain was found in a study of blood T cells in healthy people across ages. Primers used in a second PCR of about 6 to 11 cycles were a sample-barcoded 5' primer and a J-beta primer mix. TCRdb passed the 5' RACE reads through MiXCR, listing each CDR3 protein once. The sample yields 800,000 to 950,000 distinct CDR3 sequences, about 28% seen once. J gave up 6 bases and V 2 bases, and 2 bases lay outside the gene matches. The CDR3 is made up of 14 amino acids. Germline loops: CDR1 LGHDT, CDR2 YNNKEL (reference sequence). General study findings and limits: Estimated diversity across one million T cells was deemed an underestimate.

As for this clonotype: Its antigen is unknown.

In addition, the sample was reused for a study of T cells of mothers and their children.

The chain couples TRBV3-1 to TRBJ1-5; 9 nucleotides agree with TRBD1. Sequencing input: blood. The source of this sequence is a woman aged 40 to 50 in good health. CDR3 region: CASSQRDRVQPQHF. As DNA, the CDR3 is TGTGCCAGCAGCCAAAGGGACAGGGTTCAGCCCCAGCATTTT.